This TCR beta chain was recovered during a study of blood T cell repertoires in COVID-19. Study details: Sample material is recorded as cDNA or gDNA derived from T cells, B-cell-depleted T cells, or PBMCs.

Measured with immunoSEQ multiplex PCR; TCRdb has only the in-frame clones, and not every one. The sample includes hundreds of thousands of clones, 88% of them seen just once. CDR1 is MNHNY, CDR2 SVGAGI, per germline (reference sequence). The germline V and J ends were trimmed by 5 bases and 7 bases, with 12 bases remaining between them. CDR3 length equals 13 residues. The sequence came from a woman between 40 and 55 years old with acute COVID-19. Sequencing was performed on PBMCs or T cells enriched from blood (not recorded which). The rearrangement links TRBV6-6 to TRBJ1-5; D is possibly TRBD1 (6 bases). CDR3 protein: CASSTNRDQPQHF. The CDR3 DNA reads TGTGCCAGCAGTACGAACAGGGACCAGCCCCAGCATTTT.